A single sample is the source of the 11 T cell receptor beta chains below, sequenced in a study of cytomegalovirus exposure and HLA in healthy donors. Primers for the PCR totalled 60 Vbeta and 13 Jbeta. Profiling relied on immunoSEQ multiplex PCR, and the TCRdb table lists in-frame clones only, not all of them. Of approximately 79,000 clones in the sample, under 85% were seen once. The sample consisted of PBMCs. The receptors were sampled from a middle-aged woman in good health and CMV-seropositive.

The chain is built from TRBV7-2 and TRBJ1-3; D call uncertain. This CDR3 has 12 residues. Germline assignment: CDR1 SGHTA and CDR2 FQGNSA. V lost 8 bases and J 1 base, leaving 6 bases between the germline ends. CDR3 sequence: CASRESGNTIYF. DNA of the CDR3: TGTGCCAGCCGAGAATCTGGAAACACCATATATTTT.

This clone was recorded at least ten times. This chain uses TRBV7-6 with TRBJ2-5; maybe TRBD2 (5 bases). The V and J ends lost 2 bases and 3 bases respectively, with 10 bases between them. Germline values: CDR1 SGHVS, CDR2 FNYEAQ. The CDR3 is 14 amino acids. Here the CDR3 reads CASSLFRGKETQYF. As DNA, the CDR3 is TGTGCCAGCAGCTTATTTCGGGGAAAAGAGACCCAGTACTTC.

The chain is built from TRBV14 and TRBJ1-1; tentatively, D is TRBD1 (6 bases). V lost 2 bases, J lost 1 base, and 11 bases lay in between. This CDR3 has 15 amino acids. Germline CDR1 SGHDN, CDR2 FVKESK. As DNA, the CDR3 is TGTGCCAGCAGCCAACAGGGGAGGGGGAACACTGAAGCTTTCTTT. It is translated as CASSQQGRGNTEAFF.

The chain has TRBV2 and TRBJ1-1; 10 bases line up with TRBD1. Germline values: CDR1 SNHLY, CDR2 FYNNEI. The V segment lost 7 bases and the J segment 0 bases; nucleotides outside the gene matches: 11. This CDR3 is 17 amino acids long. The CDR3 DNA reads TGTGCCAGCACCCGACTCGGGACAGGGGTCTTGAACACTGAAGCTTTCTTT. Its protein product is CASTRLGTGVLNTEAFF.

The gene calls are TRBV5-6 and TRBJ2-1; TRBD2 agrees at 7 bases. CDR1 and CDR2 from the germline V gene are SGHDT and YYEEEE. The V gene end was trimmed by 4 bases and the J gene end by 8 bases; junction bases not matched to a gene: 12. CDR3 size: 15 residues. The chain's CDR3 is CASSAGASRSDEQFF. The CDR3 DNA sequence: TGTGCCAGCAGCGCGGGAGCGTCGAGGTCAGATGAGCAGTTCTTC.

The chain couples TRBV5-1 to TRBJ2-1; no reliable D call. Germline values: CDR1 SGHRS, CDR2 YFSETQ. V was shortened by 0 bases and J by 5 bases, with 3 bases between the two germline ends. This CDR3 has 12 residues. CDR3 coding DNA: TGCGCCAGCAGCTTGGTAAACAATGAGCAGTTCTTC. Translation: CASSLVNNEQFF.

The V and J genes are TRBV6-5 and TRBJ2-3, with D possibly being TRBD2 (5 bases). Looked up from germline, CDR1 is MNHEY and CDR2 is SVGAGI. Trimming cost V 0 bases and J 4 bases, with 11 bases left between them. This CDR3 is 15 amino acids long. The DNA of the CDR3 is TGTGCCAGCAGTTACTCTTCGCTAGCAGCAGATACGCAGTATTTT. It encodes CASSYSSLAADTQYF.

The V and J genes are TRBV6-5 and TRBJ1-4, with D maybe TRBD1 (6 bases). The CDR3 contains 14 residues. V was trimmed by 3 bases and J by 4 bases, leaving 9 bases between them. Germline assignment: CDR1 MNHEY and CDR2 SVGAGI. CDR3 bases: TGTGCCAGCAGTTATAGGGGGGGTAATGAAAAACTGTTTTTT. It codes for CASSYRGGNEKLFF.

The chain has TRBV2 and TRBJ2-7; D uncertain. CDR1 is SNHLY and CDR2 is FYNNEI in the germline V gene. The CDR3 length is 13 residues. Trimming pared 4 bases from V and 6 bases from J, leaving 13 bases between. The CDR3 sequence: CASSVTWLGEQYF. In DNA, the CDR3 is TGTGCCAGCAGTGTAACCTGGCTAGGCGAGCAGTACTTC.

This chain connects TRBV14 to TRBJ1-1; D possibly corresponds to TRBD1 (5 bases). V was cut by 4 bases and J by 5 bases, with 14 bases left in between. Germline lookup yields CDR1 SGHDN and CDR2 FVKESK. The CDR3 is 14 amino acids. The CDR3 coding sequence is TGTGCCAGCAGCCGGGAGGGGCGATTTACTGAAGCTTTCTTT. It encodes CASSREGRFTEAFF.

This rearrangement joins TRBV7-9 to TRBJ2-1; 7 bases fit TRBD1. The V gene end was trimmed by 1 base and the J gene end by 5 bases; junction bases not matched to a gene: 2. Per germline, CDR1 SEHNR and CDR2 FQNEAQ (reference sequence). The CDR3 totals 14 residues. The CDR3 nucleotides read TGTGCCAGCAGCTTAGGGACAGGTAACAATGAGCAGTTCTTC. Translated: CASSLGTGNNEQFF.